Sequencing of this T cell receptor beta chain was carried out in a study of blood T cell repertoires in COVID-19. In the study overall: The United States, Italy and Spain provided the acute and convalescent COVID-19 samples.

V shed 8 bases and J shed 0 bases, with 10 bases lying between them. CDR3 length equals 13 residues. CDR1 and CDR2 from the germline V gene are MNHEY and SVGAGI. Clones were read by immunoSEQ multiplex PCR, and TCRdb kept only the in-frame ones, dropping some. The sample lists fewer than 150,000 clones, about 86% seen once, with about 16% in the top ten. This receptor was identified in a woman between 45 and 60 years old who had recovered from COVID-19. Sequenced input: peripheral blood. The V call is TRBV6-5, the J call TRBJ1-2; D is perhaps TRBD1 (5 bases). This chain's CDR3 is CASQTVTNYGYTF. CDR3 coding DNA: TGTGCCAGCCAGACAGTTACTAACTATGGCTACACCTTC.